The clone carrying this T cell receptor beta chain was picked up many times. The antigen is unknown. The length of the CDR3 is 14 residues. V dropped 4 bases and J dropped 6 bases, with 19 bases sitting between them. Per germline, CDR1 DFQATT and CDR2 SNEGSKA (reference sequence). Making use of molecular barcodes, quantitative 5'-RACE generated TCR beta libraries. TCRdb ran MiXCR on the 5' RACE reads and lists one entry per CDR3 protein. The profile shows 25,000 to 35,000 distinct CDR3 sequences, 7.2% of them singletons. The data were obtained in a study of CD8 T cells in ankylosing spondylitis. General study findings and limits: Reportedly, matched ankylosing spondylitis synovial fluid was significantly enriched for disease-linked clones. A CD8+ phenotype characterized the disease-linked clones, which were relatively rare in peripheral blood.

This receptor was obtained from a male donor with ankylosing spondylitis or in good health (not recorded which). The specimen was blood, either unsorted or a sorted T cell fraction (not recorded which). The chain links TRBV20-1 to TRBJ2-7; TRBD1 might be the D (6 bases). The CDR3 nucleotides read TGCAGTGCTACGGACAGTGGATTGAGAGGCGAGCAGTACTTC. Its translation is CSATDSGLRGEQYF.